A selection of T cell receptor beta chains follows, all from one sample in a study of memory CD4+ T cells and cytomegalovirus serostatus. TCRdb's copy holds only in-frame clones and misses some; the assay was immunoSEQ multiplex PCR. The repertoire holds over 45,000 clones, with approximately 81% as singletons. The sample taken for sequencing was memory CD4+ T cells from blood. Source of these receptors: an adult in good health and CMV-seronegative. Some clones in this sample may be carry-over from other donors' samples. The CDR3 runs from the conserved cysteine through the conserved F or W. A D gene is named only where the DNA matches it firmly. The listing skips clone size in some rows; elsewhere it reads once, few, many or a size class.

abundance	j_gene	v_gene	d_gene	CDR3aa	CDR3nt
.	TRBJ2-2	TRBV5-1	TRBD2	CASSLAVWASGMNTGELFF	TGCGCCAGCAGCTTGGCCGTTTGGGCTAGCGGGATGAACACCGGGGAGCTGTTTTTT
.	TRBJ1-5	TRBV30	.	CAWGKKGVGNQPQHF	TGTGCCTGGGGGAAAAAGGGGGTGGGCAATCAGCCCCAGCATTTT
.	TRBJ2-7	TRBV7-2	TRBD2	CASSLAAGADEQYF	TGTGCCAGCAGCTTAGCGGCGGGAGCAGACGAGCAGTACTTC
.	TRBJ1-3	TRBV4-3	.	CASSPQAGYPGNTIYF	TGCGCCAGCAGCCCCCAAGCGGGGTATCCTGGAAACACCATATATTTT
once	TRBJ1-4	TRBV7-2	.	CATGDLTNEKLFF	TGTGCCACCGGGGACCTCACTAATGAAAAACTGTTTTTT
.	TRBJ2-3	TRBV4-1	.	CASSQDQTPSTDTQYF	TGCGCCAGCAGCCAAGACCAGACTCCTAGCACAGATACGCAGTATTTT
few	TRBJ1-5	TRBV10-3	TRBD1	CAISGTGGNQPQHF	TGTGCCATCAGTGGAACAGGGGGCAATCAGCCCCAGCATTTT
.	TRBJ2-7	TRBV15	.	CATSRGAGMGSYEQYF	TGTGCCACCAGCAGAGGGGCGGGGATGGGGTCCTACGAGCAGTACTTC
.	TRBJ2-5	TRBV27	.	CASSFRGAEQETQYF	TGTGCCAGCAGTTTTAGGGGGGCGGAACAAGAGACCCAGTACTTC
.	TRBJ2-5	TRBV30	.	CAWKKDGETQYF	TGTGCCTGGAAGAAGGACGGGGAGACCCAGTACTTC
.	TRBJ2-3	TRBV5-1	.	CASSLQRGIGTDTQYF	TGCGCCAGCAGCTTGCAAAGGGGCATAGGCACAGATACGCAGTATTTT
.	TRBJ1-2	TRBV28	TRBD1	CASSSPHRGRVGGYTF	TGTGCCAGCAGTTCCCCTCACAGGGGGCGCGTCGGGGGCTACACCTTC
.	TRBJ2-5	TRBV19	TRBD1	CASSWTGTPETQYF	TGTGCCAGTAGTTGGACAGGGACCCCAGAGACCCAGTACTTC
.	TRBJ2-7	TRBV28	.	CASSSEYEQYF	TGTGCCAGCAGCTCCGAGTACGAGCAGTACTTC
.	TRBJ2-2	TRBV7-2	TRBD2	CASSLKGLVSAGELFF	TGTGCCAGCAGCTTAAAAGGACTAGTGAGCGCCGGGGAGCTGTTTTTT
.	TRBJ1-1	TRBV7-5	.	CARSYSQGKMNTEAFF	TGTGCCAGAAGTTATTCACAGGGAAAAATGAACACTGAAGCTTTCTTT
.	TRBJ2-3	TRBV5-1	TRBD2	CASSLATSGRTDTQYF	TGCGCCAGCAGCTTGGCGACTAGCGGGAGGACAGATACGCAGTATTTT
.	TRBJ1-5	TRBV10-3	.	CAISVGVNQPQHF	TGTGCCATCAGTGTGGGAGTCAATCAGCCCCAGCATTTT
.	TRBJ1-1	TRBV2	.	CASSESGNTEAFF	TGTGCCAGCAGTGAATCTGGAAACACTGAAGCTTTCTTT
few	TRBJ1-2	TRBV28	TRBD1	CASSFDRGWAF	TGTGCCAGCAGTTTCGACAGGGGATGGGCCTTC
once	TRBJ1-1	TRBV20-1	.	CSAPQNTEAFF	TGCAGTGCCCCGCAGAACACTGAAGCTTTCTTT
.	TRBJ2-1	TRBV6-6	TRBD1	CASSQQGAAYNEQFF	TGTGCCAGCAGTCAACAGGGGGCGGCCTACAATGAGCAGTTCTTC
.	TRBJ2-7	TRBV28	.	CASSRTDMVSYEQYF	TGTGCCAGCAGTCGGACTGATATGGTGTCCTACGAGCAGTACTTC
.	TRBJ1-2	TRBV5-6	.	CASRPGGVRYGYTF	TGTGCCAGCAGGCCCGGGGGGGTCCGCTATGGCTACACCTTC
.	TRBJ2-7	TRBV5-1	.	CASSLEGHEQYF	TGCGCCAGCAGCTTGGAAGGGCACGAGCAGTACTTC
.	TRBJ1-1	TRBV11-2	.	CASSLGWTVSLLMNTEAFF	TGTGCCAGCAGCTTAGGCTGGACAGTATCCCTTCTGATGAACACTGAAGCTTTCTTT
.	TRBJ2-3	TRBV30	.	CAWSGAPRADTQYF	TGTGCCTGGTCCGGGGCCCCCAGGGCAGATACGCAGTATTTT
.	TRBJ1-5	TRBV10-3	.	CAISTSFNQPQHF	TGTGCCATCAGTACAAGCTTCAATCAGCCCCAGCATTTT
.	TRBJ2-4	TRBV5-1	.	CASSFGQGDIQYF	TGCGCCAGCAGCTTCGGTCAGGGCGACATTCAGTACTTC
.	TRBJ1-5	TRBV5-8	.	CASSSFNQPQHF	TGTGCCAGCAGCTCCTTCAATCAGCCCCAGCATTTT
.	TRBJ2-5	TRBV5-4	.	CASSLPKETQYF	TGTGCCAGCAGCTTACCGAAAGAGACCCAGTACTTC
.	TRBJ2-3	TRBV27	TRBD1	CASTIKPGGRYTQYF	TGTGCCAGCACCATTAAACCAGGGGGCAGGTATACGCAGTATTTT
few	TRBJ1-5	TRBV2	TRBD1	CASSGTGTGDQPQHF	TGTGCCAGCAGTGGGACCGGGACAGGAGATCAGCCCCAGCATTTT
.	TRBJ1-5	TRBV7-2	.	CASSPDRNSNQPQHF	TGTGCCAGCAGCCCGGACCGTAATAGCAATCAGCCCCAGCATTTT
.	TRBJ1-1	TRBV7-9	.	CASSFGPDSDAFF	TGTGCCAGCAGCTTCGGACCCGACAGCGATGCTTTCTTT
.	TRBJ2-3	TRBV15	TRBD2	CATSRIGGDTQYF	TGTGCCACCAGCAGAATCGGGGGGGATACGCAGTATTTT
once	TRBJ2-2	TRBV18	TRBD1	CASDEQGPNTGELFF	TGTGCCAGCGATGAACAGGGGCCCAACACCGGGGAGCTGTTTTTT
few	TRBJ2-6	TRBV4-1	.	CASSQWVRGGTGANVLTF	TGCGCCAGCAGCCAATGGGTCAGGGGCGGTACTGGGGCCAACGTCCTGACTTTC
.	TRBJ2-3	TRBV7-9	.	CASSLTRGPDTQYF	TGTGCCAGCAGCCTTACGAGAGGGCCGGATACGCAGTATTTT
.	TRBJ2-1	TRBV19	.	CASSILGARDEQFF	TGTGCCAGTAGTATTCTGGGGGCGAGGGATGAGCAGTTCTTC
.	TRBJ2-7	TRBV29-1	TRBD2	CSVAGLAGVSSYEQYF	TGCAGCGTCGCTGGACTAGCGGGAGTCTCCTCCTACGAGCAGTACTTC
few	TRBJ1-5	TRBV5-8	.	CASSLASGQPQHF	TGTGCCAGCAGCTTGGCTTCCGGCCAGCCCCAGCATTTT
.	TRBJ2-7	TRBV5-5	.	CASSLSPRDSYEQYF	TGTGCCAGCAGCTTGAGTCCCAGGGACTCCTACGAGCAGTACTTC
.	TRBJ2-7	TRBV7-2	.	CASSVSYEQYF	TGTGCCAGCAGCGTCTCCTACGAGCAGTACTTC
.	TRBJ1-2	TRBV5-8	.	CASSLGTEANYGYTF	TGTGCCAGCAGCTTGGGGACAGAAGCTAACTATGGCTACACCTTC
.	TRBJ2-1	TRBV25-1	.	CASRRAGSYNEQFF	TGTGCCAGCAGGAGGGCGGGCTCCTACAATGAGCAGTTCTTC
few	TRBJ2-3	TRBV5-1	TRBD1	CASSQDRGTTDTQYF	TGCGCCAGCAGCCAGGACAGGGGAACCACAGATACGCAGTATTTT
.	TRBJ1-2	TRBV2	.	CASSTWDGTLGGYTF	TGTGCCAGCAGTACGTGGGACGGGACCTTAGGTGGCTACACCTTC
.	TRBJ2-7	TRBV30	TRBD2	CAWKLAGGYEQYF	TGTGCCTGGAAGCTAGCGGGAGGATACGAGCAGTACTTC
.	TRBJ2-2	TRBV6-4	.	CASRPGPITGELFF	TGTGCCAGCAGGCCGGGACCTATCACCGGGGAGCTGTTTTTT
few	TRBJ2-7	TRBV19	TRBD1	CASSKDRAYEQYF	TGTGCCAGTAGCAAGGACAGGGCCTACGAGCAGTACTTC
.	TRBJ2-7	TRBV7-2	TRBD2	CASSLGPGGSGEQYF	TGTGCCAGCAGCTTAGGGCCTGGCGGGAGCGGCGAGCAGTACTTC
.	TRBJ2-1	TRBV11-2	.	CASSSQRSSYNEQFF	TGTGCCAGCAGCTCACAGCGTTCCTCCTACAATGAGCAGTTCTTC